A selection of T cell receptor beta chains follows, all from one sample in a study of T cells in Graves' hyperthyroidism and ophthalmopathy. TCRdb redid the calling of the multiplex PCR reads with MiXCR, one entry per CDR3 protein. The profile covers 500,000 to 800,000 distinct CDR3 sequences, with more than 12% appearing a single time and 9.5% to 15% taken by the ten largest. The specimen was blood. The receptors stem from a woman in her fifties or sixties with Graves' ophthalmopathy. The CDR3 runs from the conserved cysteine through the conserved F or W. The order of the fields is V gene, CDR3 protein.

v_call: TRBV6-1; cdr3_aa: CASLPRGSNQPQHF
v_call: TRBV6-1; cdr3_aa: CASITSGTSQETQYF
v_call: TRBV20-1; cdr3_aa: CSAREGQHLDTEAFF
v_call: TRBV28; cdr3_aa: CASSSWTGSDTQYF
v_call: TRBV5-1; cdr3_aa: CASSVVMAGGTRGSGELFF
v_call: TRBV6-2/TRBV6-3; cdr3_aa: CASSPGGAIGAFF
v_call: TRBV7-8; cdr3_aa: CASTSNRGGQPQHF
v_call: TRBV6-1; cdr3_aa: CASSDYSLGEQFF
v_call: TRBV7-3; cdr3_aa: CASSPAGGPQETQYF
v_call: TRBV5-1; cdr3_aa: CASSLAGDGYEQYF
v_call: TRBV11-3; cdr3_aa: CASSFGRREQWTGELFF
v_call: TRBV29-1; cdr3_aa: CSVFAYRDRESSEQYF
v_call: TRBV7-8; cdr3_aa: CASSLPSSGSKNIQYF
v_call: TRBV15; cdr3_aa: CATSISRSSYNEQFF
v_call: TRBV5-8; cdr3_aa: CASSLHGEQYF
v_call: TRBV18; cdr3_aa: CASSKQGTSGENYNEQFF
v_call: TRBV10-3; cdr3_aa: CAISGIGQESSYNEQFF
v_call: TRBV7-9; cdr3_aa: CATAGQGGSREPNEQYF
v_call: TRBV27; cdr3_aa: CASSGLSDTQYF
v_call: TRBV11-2; cdr3_aa: CASSSGLPYEQYF
v_call: TRBV2; cdr3_aa: CASSPPGDWGKLFF
v_call: TRBV7-8; cdr3_aa: CASSFTGLTNGEQYF
v_call: TRBV6-5; cdr3_aa: CASSYSLDRDVDTQYF
v_call: TRBV5-1; cdr3_aa: CATGVGEDNEQFF
v_call: TRBV7-2; cdr3_aa: CASSPEQGYQPQHF
v_call: TRBV6-1; cdr3_aa: CASSFIGAGYGYTF
v_call: TRBV27; cdr3_aa: CAGSSHYGGANTGELFF
v_call: TRBV15; cdr3_aa: CATRLGRNTGELFF
v_call: TRBV27; cdr3_aa: CASSLWRGGTEAFF
v_call: TRBV28; cdr3_aa: CGSMWGSRTEAFF
v_call: TRBV7-2; cdr3_aa: CASSGQGGYNEQFF
v_call: TRBV28; cdr3_aa: CASNSGGYGYTF
v_call: TRBV20-1; cdr3_aa: CSAYTGDLTEAFF
v_call: TRBV6-2/TRBV6-3; cdr3_aa: CASSYSTVDGYTF
v_call: TRBV6-2/TRBV6-3; cdr3_aa: CASSYSIGLSTDTQYF
v_call: TRBV6-1; cdr3_aa: CASSRLNEQFF
v_call: TRBV18; cdr3_aa: CASSPWTDYGELFF
v_call: TRBV7-2; cdr3_aa: CASSSTYRGLYNEQFF
v_call: TRBV9; cdr3_aa: CASSVDSGGFTEAFF
v_call: TRBV10-3; cdr3_aa: CATGLAGTTDTQYF
v_call: TRBV6-1; cdr3_aa: CASSEFQYTQYF
v_call: TRBV20-1; cdr3_aa: CSARGHREEKLFF
v_call: TRBV24-1; cdr3_aa: CATSLGYEQYF
v_call: TRBV7-3; cdr3_aa: CASSLYLAGGLPNEQFF
v_call: TRBV5-1; cdr3_aa: CASSRTSGETYEQYF
v_call: TRBV30; cdr3_aa: CAWSTGARGTIYF
v_call: TRBV27; cdr3_aa: CASSLQGAQGYGYTF
v_call: TRBV19; cdr3_aa: CASRETGYNSPLHF